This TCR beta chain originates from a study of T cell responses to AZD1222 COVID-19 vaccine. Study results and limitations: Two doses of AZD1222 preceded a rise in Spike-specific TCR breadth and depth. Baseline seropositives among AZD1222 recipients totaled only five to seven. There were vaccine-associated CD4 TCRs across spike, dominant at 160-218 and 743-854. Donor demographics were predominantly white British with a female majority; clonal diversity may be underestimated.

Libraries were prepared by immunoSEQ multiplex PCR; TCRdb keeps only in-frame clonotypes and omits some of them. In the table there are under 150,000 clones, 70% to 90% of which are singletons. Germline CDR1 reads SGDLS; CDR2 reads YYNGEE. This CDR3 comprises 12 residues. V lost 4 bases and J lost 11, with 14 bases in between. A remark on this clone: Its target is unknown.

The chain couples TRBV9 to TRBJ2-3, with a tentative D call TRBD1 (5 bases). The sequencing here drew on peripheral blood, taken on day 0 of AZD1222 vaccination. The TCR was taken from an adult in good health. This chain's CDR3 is CASSPGLVGQYF. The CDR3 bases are TGTGCCAGCAGCCCAGGGTTAGTGGGGCAGTATTTT.